This TCR beta chain derives from a study of blood T cell repertoires in COVID-19. Study in general: T cells, B-cell-depleted T cells, or PBMCs provided the cDNA or gDNA that served as material.

Germline V gene data show CDR1 as SGHDN and CDR2 as FVKESK. The CDR3 is 17 residues long. The ends were cut back, 4 bases at V and 2 bases at J, with 19 bases in the middle. Original methodology: Estimation of nucleated cell counts relied on the amplification of reference gene primers. Clones were sequenced by immunoSEQ multiplex PCR, and TCRdb holds only the in-frame ones, with some missing. V, J and clone size are those of that table, while D and trimming were read from the DNA. The top ten hold 1.9% of the sample, which has 130,000 to 150,000 clones, around 78% seen once. What was sequenced was peripheral blood. V is TRBV14 and J is TRBJ2-3, with D perhaps matching TRBD2 (6 bases). The sequence was collected from a woman aged 55-69 years with acute or convalescent COVID-19. CDR3 DNA: TGTGCCAGCAGCCCCCCAGGATGGACTACTGACACAGATACGCAGTATTTT. Translation: CASSPPGWTTDTDTQYF.